Below are 20 T cell receptor beta chains sequenced from a single sample in a study of T cell repertoires in cytomegalovirus infection. TCRdb fed the reads into MiXCR, producing one record per CDR3 protein. There are about 400,000 distinct CDR3 sequences in the sample; 15% to 20% occur only once, and 8.7% lies in the top ten. The specimen was PBMCs. Receptor source: a human donor in good health (CMV status not recorded). Some clones in this sample may be carry-over from other donors' samples.

The gene calls are TRBV6-6 and TRBJ2-7; 11 bases are a match to TRBD1. The junction had 13 bases not matched to a gene; V was cut back by 6 bases and J by 3 bases. This CDR3 has 17 residues. Germline V lookup: CDR1 MNHNY, CDR2 SVGAGI (reference sequence). The CDR3 here is CASSPPAGTGGNYEQYF. The CDR3, as DNA: TGTGCCAGCAGCCCACCCGCCGGGACAGGGGGGAACTACGAGCAGTACTTC.

This chain uses TRBV18 with TRBJ2-5, with D maybe TRBD1 (6 bases). The CDR3 totals 14 residues. Trimming cost V 1 base and J 2 bases, with 8 bases left between them. Germline CDR1 and CDR2: KGHSH and LQKENI. CDR3: CASSPLDRQETQYF. CDR3 nucleotides: TGTGCCAGCTCACCACTCGACAGGCAAGAGACCCAGTACTTC.

This clonotype has just a few counts. V gene TRBV12-3 or TRBV12-4 combines with J gene TRBJ1-2; D unclear. The CDR3 is made up of 17 amino acids. Trimming stripped 4 bases from V and 1 base from J, with 19 bases between. CDR3 coding DNA: TGTGCCAGCAGTTCCCTTGACACCGGACGGATTAACTATGGCTACACCTTC. Translated, it gives CASSSLDTGRINYGYTF.

The chain couples TRBV7-8 to TRBJ1-2; perhaps TRBD1 as D (5 bases). V was pared by 4 bases and J by 0 bases, with 9 bases between. This CDR3 has 14 residues. The germline gives CDR1 SGHVS, CDR2 FQNEAQ. CDR3 amino acids: CASSWDPANYGYTF. CDR3 coding DNA: TGTGCCAGCAGCTGGGACCCAGCTAACTATGGCTACACCTTC.

On this clonotype itself: This may arise from a read error, as a much more abundant clone is one base away. Without the conserved terminal phenylalanine or tryptophan, this CDR3 likely stems from a read error. CDR3 residues: CASSPFRRLETQYS. The CDR3 nucleotides are TGTGCCAGCAGCCCTTTTCGGCGCTTGGAGACCCAGTACTCC. V usage is TRBV5-6 and J usage is TRBJ2-5; no firm D call. This CDR3 spans 14 amino acids. V gave up 4 bases and J gave up 5 bases, with 15 bases separating them. Germline V gene lookup returns CDR1 SGHDT and CDR2 YYEEEE.

This clonotype was observed at least ten times. This sequence joins TRBV7-2 and TRBJ2-2; possibly TRBD2 for D (5 bases). The germline V gene encodes CDR1 SGHTA and CDR2 FQGNSA. V was shortened by 4 bases and J by 3 bases, with 9 bases between the two germline ends. CDR3 size: 14 residues. CDR3 protein: CASSSGSHTGELFF. DNA for the CDR3: TGTGCCAGCAGCTCGGGATCACACACCGGGGAGCTGTTTTTT.

At least ten counts were recorded for this clonotype. The chain couples TRBV28 to TRBJ2-3, with 10 bases fitting TRBD2. Germline V gene lookup returns CDR1 MDHEN and CDR2 SYDVKM. Losses at the gene ends were 7 bases for V and 3 bases for J; bases not matched to a gene: 16. The CDR3 consists of 18 residues. In DNA form, the CDR3 reads TGTGCCAGCACCCCGCGCCGTGCTAGCGGGGGATCTACAGATACGCAGTATTTT. This codes for CASTPRRASGGSTDTQYF.

Only a few counts were recorded for this clonotype. The genes are TRBV11-2 and TRBJ2-7; weak D call: TRBD2 (6 bases). V lost 3 bases and J 5 bases, leaving 11 bases between the germline ends. CDR3 length: 13 amino acids. Germline V gene lookup returns CDR1 SGHAT and CDR2 FQNNGV. CDR3 bases: TGTGCCAGCAGCTTTCGGGACTCAAACGAGCAGTACTTC. Protein sequence: CASSFRDSNEQYF.

In its sample, this clonotype ranks as medium-sized. The chain joins TRBV12-3 or TRBV12-4 to TRBJ2-1, with 9 bases matching TRBD1. This CDR3 comprises 15 residues. Trimming cost V 6 bases and J 6 bases; bases outside gene matches: 9. The chain's CDR3 is CASSPRGTGLNEQFF. Written as DNA, the CDR3 is TGTGCCAGCAGCCCTAGGGGGACAGGGCTCAATGAGCAGTTCTTC.

This clonotype was counted many times. The chain carries TRBV7-2 and TRBJ1-5; 7 bases match TRBD1. Germline loops: CDR1 SGHTA, CDR2 FQGNSA. There are 17 residues in the CDR3. V shed 1 base and J 0 bases; nucleotides not matched to a gene: 6. In DNA, the CDR3 is TGTGCCAGCAGCTTAGTAGGGGGGACAGCTAGCAATCAGCCCCAGCATTTT. Its translation is CASSLVGGTASNQPQHF.

This clonotype has just a few counts. CDR3 region: CASSLIGRPAGALHF. The CDR3 DNA reads TGTGCCAGCAGTTTAATCGGCAGGCCGGCTGGGGCCCTCCACTTT. The chain carries TRBV28 and TRBJ1-6, with D hard to call. V was clipped by 2 bases and J by 14 bases, with 19 bases between them. CDR1 MDHEN and CDR2 SYDVKM come from the germline V gene. There are 15 residues in the CDR3.

V is TRBV20-1 and J is TRBJ2-3; 7 bases line up with TRBD2. Germline CDR1 reads DFQATT; CDR2 reads SNEGSKA (reference sequence). The CDR3 is 15 residues long. For the CDR3, the DNA is TGCAGCCTTATTTCGTCGGCGGGAGGCACAGATACGCAGTATTTT. Encoded protein: CSLISSAGGTDTQYF.

The chain recombines TRBV3-1 with TRBJ2-5, with TRBD1 as a possible D gene (5 bases). Germline CDR1 and CDR2: LGHDT and YNNKEL (reference sequence). The CDR3 contains 10 residues. Trimming shortened V by 8 bases and J by 13 bases, and 14 bases separated the two germline ends. The CDR3, as DNA: TGTGCCAGCGGTCTTGCAGGGCTGTACTTC. It encodes CASGLAGLYF.

The chain has TRBV5-6 and TRBJ2-4; 8 bases align to TRBD2. The V gene's germline CDR1 is SGHDT and CDR2 YYEEEE. V gave up 0 bases and J gave up 4 bases; unmatched junction bases: 6. The length of the CDR3 is 16 residues. The chain's CDR3 is CASSLVSGGDKNIQYF. The CDR3, as DNA: TGTGCCAGCAGCTTGGTGTCCGGGGGGGATAAAAACATTCAGTACTTC. Full variable domain (rest looked up from reference TRBV5-6 and TRBJ2-4): DAGVTQSPTHLIKTRGQQVTLRCSPKSGHDTVSWYQQALGQGPQFIFQYYEEEERQRGNFPDRFSGHQFPNYSSELNVNALLLGDSALYLCASSLVSGGDKNIQYFGAGTRLSVL.

This chain connects TRBV7-2 to TRBJ2-3, with 10 bases aligning to TRBD2. The CDR3 has 18 residues. Germline lookup yields CDR1 SGHTA and CDR2 FQGNSA. V lost 5 bases to trimming and J lost 0 bases; unmatched junction nucleotides: 11. The CDR3 loop is CASSVQAAGGMSTDTQYF. CDR3 DNA: TGTGCCAGCAGCGTCCAGGCAGCGGGGGGGATGAGCACAGATACGCAGTATTTT. Supplemented by reference TRBV7-2 and TRBJ2-3, the full variable domain reads GAGVSQSPSNKVTEKGKDVELRCDPISGHTALYWYRQSLGQGLEFLIYFQGNSAPDKSGLPSDRFSAERTGGSVSTLTIQRTQQEDSAVYLCASSVQAAGGMSTDTQYFGPGTRLTVL.

In this sample, this clonotype turned up many times. The chain combines TRBV12-3 or TRBV12-4 with TRBJ2-3; D might be TRBD1 (6 bases). V was cut by 7 bases and J by 6 bases, with 17 bases left in between. This CDR3 has 14 amino acids. This chain's CDR3 is CASTKRDIGDTQYF. CDR3 coding DNA: TGTGCCAGCACAAAGAGGGACATCGGGGATACGCAGTATTTT.

The chain couples TRBV2 to TRBJ1-6, with TRBD1 as a possible D gene (5 bases). There are 15 residues in the CDR3. From germline, CDR1 is SNHLY and CDR2 FYNNEI. V lost 8 bases, J lost 2 bases, and 13 bases lay in between. For the CDR3, the DNA is TGTGCCAGCGAGGACATAAGGACCTATAATTCACCCCTCCACTTT. Translation: CASEDIRTYNSPLHF.

In its sample, this clonotype was seen a few times. The chain carries TRBV2 and TRBJ1-5, with a weak D call TRBD1 (5 bases). In germline, CDR1 is SNHLY, CDR2 FYNNEI. Between the trimmed V and J ends, which lost 3 bases and 2 bases, there was a span of 11 bases. CDR3 length: 15 residues. As DNA, the CDR3 is TGTGCCAGCAGTGAGTCGACAGCCGGCAATCAGCCCCAGCATTTT. Encoded protein: CASSESTAGNQPQHF. Supplemented by reference TRBV2 and TRBJ1-5, the full variable domain reads EPEVTQTPSHQVTQMGQEVILRCVPISNHLYFYWYRQILGQKVEFLVSFYNNEISEKSEIFDDQFSVERPDGSNFTLKIRSTKLEDSAMYFCASSESTAGNQPQHFGDGTRLSIL.

The chain joins TRBV20-1 to TRBJ2-7, with 12 bases fitting TRBD2. This CDR3 region has 16 residues. J was trimmed by 0 bases and V by 6 bases; bases with no gene match: 9. Germline V gene lookup returns CDR1 DFQATT and CDR2 SNEGSKA (reference sequence). The CDR3 spells CSAPTSGGLSSYEQYF. DNA of the CDR3: TGCAGTGCGCCGACTAGCGGGGGACTCAGCTCCTACGAGCAGTACTTC.

This clonotype was observed at least ten times. The chain couples TRBV7-2 to TRBJ2-7; D is unresolved. The germline gives CDR1 SGHTA, CDR2 FQGNSA. The length of the CDR3 is 12 residues. V was shortened by 2 bases and J by 1 base, with 3 bases between the two germline ends. The CDR3, as DNA: TGTGCCAGCAGCTTACAATCCTACGAGCAGTACTTC. This sequence encodes CASSLQSYEQYF. The full variable domain, completed using reference TRBV7-2 and TRBJ2-7, is GAGVSQSPSNKVTEKGKDVELRCDPISGHTALYWYRQSLGQGLEFLIYFQGNSAPDKSGLPSDRFSAERTGGSVSTLTIQRTQQEDSAVYLCASSLQSYEQYFGPGTRLTVT.